Presented here are 12 T cell receptor beta chains from one specimen sequenced in a study of T-cell reconstitution after alpha-beta-depleted transplantation in children. During its preparation, the TCRbeta library received unique molecular identifiers. TCRdb reprocessed the PCR reads with MiXCR, giving one entry per CDR3 protein. The data show roughly 100,000 distinct CDR3 sequences, 7% to 9% seen once. The material was PBMCs from the stem cell graft donor, obtained from the stem cell graft. Source of these receptors: a human donor who donated a stem cell graft to a child with congenital amegakaryocytic thrombocytopenia.

This clonotype came up a few times. The chain combines TRBV14 with TRBJ2-5; 9 bases map to TRBD2. From germline, CDR1 is SGHDN and CDR2 FVKESK. The CDR3 consists of 15 residues. J lost 4 bases, V lost 1 base, and 4 bases had no gene match. This CDR3 is CASSQGIAGVETQYF. In DNA, the CDR3 is TGTGCCAGCAGCCAAGGAATAGCGGGAGTAGAGACCCAGTACTTC.

The J gene is TRBJ1-1, the V gene TRBV6-2 or TRBV6-3; 12 bases fit TRBD1. The germline CDR1 and CDR2 sequences are MNHEY and SVGEGT. The CDR3 is made up of 19 amino acids. V lost 6 bases to trimming and J lost 3 bases; unmatched junction nucleotides: 17. Here the CDR3 DNA reads TGTGCCAGCAGCCCCCTTAGGGGACAGGGGGCGGGTGGTGACACTGAAGCTTTCTTT. It specifies CASSPLRGQGAGGDTEAFF.

This clonotype was picked up many times. This chain uses TRBV27 with TRBJ2-1; D is perhaps TRBD2 (7 bases). The V end lost 2 bases, the J end lost 3 bases, and 11 bases lay between the germline ends. Germline CDR1 and CDR2: MNHEY and SMNVEV (reference sequence). This CDR3 spans 15 amino acids. CDR3 residues: CASSLSGDNYNEQFF. The CDR3, as DNA: TGTGCCAGCAGTTTAAGCGGGGACAACTACAATGAGCAGTTCTTC.

In its sample, this clonotype was seen many times. This sequence joins TRBV29-1 and TRBJ2-5, with TRBD1 matching 7 bases. Germline V gene sequence: CDR1 SQVTM, CDR2 ANQGSEA. V shed 6 bases, J shed 10 bases, and the junction held 14 bases outside the gene matches. The CDR3 contains 13 residues. CDR3 bases: TGCAGCGTCGGCGAAGGGGACAGATCTATCCAGTACTTC. This codes for CSVGEGDRSIQYF. The entire variable domain, with the rest obtained from reference TRBV29-1 and TRBJ2-5, is as follows: SAVISQKPSRDICQRGTSLTIQCQVDSQVTMMFWYRQQPGQSLTLIATANQGSEATYESGFVIDKFPISRPNLTFSTLTVSNMSPEDSSIYLCSVGEGDRSIQYFGPGTRLLVL.

This clonotype was detected many times. This chain joins TRBV27 and TRBJ1-2, with D possibly TRBD1 on 5 matching bases. CDR1 is MNHEY and CDR2 is SMNVEV in the germline V gene (reference sequence). V lost 6 bases, J lost 8 bases, and 16 bases lay in between. The length of the CDR3 is 13 residues. The CDR3 loop is CASRMDKSGGYTF. In DNA, the CDR3 is TGTGCCAGCAGGATGGACAAATCAGGAGGCTACACCTTC.

The table lists this clonotype with many counts. The chain uses TRBV20-1 and TRBJ2-6; D remains unclear. CDR1 DFQATT and CDR2 SNEGSKA come from the germline V gene (reference sequence). The CDR3 is made up of 16 amino acids. The germline V and J ends were trimmed by 6 bases and 0 bases, with 15 bases remaining between them. The CDR3 is CSAAPADYSGANVLTF. The CDR3 coding sequence is TGCAGTGCCGCCCCAGCTGATTACTCTGGGGCCAACGTCCTGACTTTC.

Many counts were recorded for this clonotype. The chain uses TRBV5-1 and TRBJ2-3, with D perhaps TRBD1 (6 bases). The CDR3 sequence is 14 residues long. Germline CDR1 is SGHRS and CDR2 is YFSETQ. Trimming shortened V by 0 bases and J by 4 bases, and 9 bases separated the two germline ends. The CDR3: CASSLGQGPDTQYF. Here the CDR3 DNA reads TGCGCCAGCAGCTTGGGCCAGGGGCCAGATACGCAGTATTTT.

The chain employs TRBV3-1 and TRBJ2-3; D possibly uses TRBD1 or TRBD2 (7 bases each). CDR1 is LGHDT, CDR2 YNNKEL, per germline (reference sequence). The CDR3 contains 15 residues. Deletions cut 6 bases from V and 3 bases from J, with 16 bases between. This CDR3 reads CASSQQGRGTDTQYF. The CDR3, as DNA: TGTGCCAGCAGTCAACAGGGGCGGGGGACAGATACGCAGTATTTT.

The table lists this clonotype with a count of one. The V call is TRBV19, the J call TRBJ1-2; no clear D. Trimming left V 7 bases short and J 2 bases short, with 14 bases between. The CDR3 contains 14 residues. CDR1 LNHDA and CDR2 SQIVND come from the germline V gene (reference sequence). In DNA, the CDR3 is TGTGCCAGTACCCCACAGTATTTAAACTATGGCTACACCTTC. Its translation: CASTPQYLNYGYTF.

This clonotype was picked up many times. The J gene is TRBJ1-4, the V gene TRBV5-5; 10 nucleotides match TRBD1. V was clipped by 4 bases and J by 8 bases; unmatched bases: 8. The CDR3 loop spans 15 amino acids. In germline, CDR1 is SGHKS, CDR2 YYEKEE (reference sequence). In DNA form, the CDR3 reads TGTGCCAGCAGCCCGGTGGGGACAGGGGTCGAAAAACTGTTTTTT. It encodes CASSPVGTGVEKLFF.

At least ten counts were recorded for this clonotype. The chain has TRBV12-3 or TRBV12-4 and TRBJ2-1; the D is unclear. There are 14 residues in the CDR3. Trimming cost V 4 bases and J 4 bases, with 11 bases left between them. The CDR3 protein is CASSSVHGYNEQFF. The CDR3 DNA reads as TGTGCCAGCAGTTCCGTCCATGGGTACAATGAGCAGTTCTTC.

The sample holds many counts of this clonotype. The chain carries TRBV20-1 and TRBJ2-1, with 7 bases that match TRBD1. The V gene end was trimmed by 0 bases and the J gene end by 6 bases; junction bases not matched to a gene: 8. Germline V CDR1 and CDR2: DFQATT, SNEGSKA (reference sequence). The CDR3 runs 15 residues. The CDR3 nucleotides read TGCAGTGCTAGAGACCCTGGGACAGTATCCAATGAGCAGTTCTTC. Encoded protein: CSARDPGTVSNEQFF.